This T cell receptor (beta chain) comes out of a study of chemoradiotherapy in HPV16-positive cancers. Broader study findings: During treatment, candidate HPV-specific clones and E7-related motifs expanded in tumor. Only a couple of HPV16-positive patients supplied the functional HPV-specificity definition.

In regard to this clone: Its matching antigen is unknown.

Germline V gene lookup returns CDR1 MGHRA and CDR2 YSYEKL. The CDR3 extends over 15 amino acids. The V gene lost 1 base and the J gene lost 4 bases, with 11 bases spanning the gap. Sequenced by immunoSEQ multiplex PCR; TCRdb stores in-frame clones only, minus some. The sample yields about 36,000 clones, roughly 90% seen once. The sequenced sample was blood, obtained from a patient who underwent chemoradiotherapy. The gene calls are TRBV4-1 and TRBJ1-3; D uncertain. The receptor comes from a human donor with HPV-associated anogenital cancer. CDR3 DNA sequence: TGCGCCAGCAGCCAAGGGCGGGGAGGGGGAAACACCATATATTTT. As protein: CASSQGRGGGNTIYF.